The entry that follows covers one T cell receptor (beta chain) sequence. Its antigen remains unknown. At one end, the junction sequence differs from germline, possibly due to a read error. The PCR was carried out with 60 Vbeta primers and 13 Jbeta primers. Generated by immunoSEQ multiplex PCR, the TCRdb table keeps only in-frame clones and is missing some. The sample lists 180,000 or so clones, around 86% occurring once. This sample is part of a study of cytomegalovirus exposure and HLA in healthy donors. Whole-study context: Roughly 80% of 300 to 450 genotyped donors fell in the Caucasian-associated ancestry cluster. Points from the study as a whole: Cytomegalovirus-associated status was assigned to fewer than 200 TCR beta chains. Rarity characterized most TCR sequences, yet some public TCRs appeared in many donors. In a later analysis, HLA-associated beta chains showed higher expansion and lower generation probabilities than comparable chains.

The CDR3 length is 15 residues. Germline-derived CDR1 and CDR2 are SEHNR and FQNEAQ (reference sequence). What was sequenced was PBMCs. The V gene is TRBV7-9, the J gene TRBJ1-2; D is unresolved. The TCR sequence derives from a woman in her forties or fifties in good health and CMV-seropositive. This CDR3 is CSSSLVAQALGGYTF. In DNA, the CDR3 is TGTTCCAGCAGCTTAGTGGCGCAGGCCCTCGGTGGCTACACCTTC.